The sample holds many counts of the clone carrying this TCR beta chain. Its antigen is unidentified. The data originate from a study of T cell repertoires in cytomegalovirus infection. One entry per CDR3 protein, called by TCRdb with MiXCR from the reads. The sample carries 700,000 to 850,000 distinct CDR3 sequences, approximately 32% recorded once. The TCR sequence derives from a human donor in good health (CMV status not recorded). Some clones in this sample may be carry-over from other donors' samples. The sample in question was cultured CD8+ T cells from PBMCs, obtained from culture after CMV antigen stimulation.

CDR3: CASSPGTGLAYGYTF. CDR3 bases: TGTGCCAGCAGCCCAGGGACAGGGTTAGCCTATGGCTACACCTTC. The gene calls are TRBV7-2 and TRBJ1-2, with 9 bases aligning to TRBD1. Germline CDR1 and CDR2: SGHTA and FQGNSA. V was clipped by 5 bases and J by 4 bases; unmatched bases: 8. The CDR3 runs 15 residues.